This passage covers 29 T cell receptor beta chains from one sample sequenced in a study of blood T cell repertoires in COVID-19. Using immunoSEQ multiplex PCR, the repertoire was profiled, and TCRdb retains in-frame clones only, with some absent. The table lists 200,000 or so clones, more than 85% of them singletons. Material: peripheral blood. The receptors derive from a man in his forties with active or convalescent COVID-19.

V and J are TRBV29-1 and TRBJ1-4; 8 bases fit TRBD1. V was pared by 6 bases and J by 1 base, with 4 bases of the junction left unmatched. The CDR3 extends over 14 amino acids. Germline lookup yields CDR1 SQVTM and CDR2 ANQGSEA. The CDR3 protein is CSVADRVTNEKLFF. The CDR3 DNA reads TGCAGCGTCGCGGACAGGGTAACTAATGAAAAACTGTTTTTT.

The CDR3 loop is CASSRQGLESYNEQFF. CDR3 in DNA: TGTGCCAGCAGTCGACAGGGACTAGAGTCCTACAATGAGCAGTTCTTC. V and J are TRBV2 and TRBJ2-1, with TRBD2 as a possible D gene (8 bases). V shed 5 bases and J shed 1 base, with 15 bases lying between them. CDR3 length equals 16 residues. The V gene's germline CDR1 is SNHLY and CDR2 FYNNEI.

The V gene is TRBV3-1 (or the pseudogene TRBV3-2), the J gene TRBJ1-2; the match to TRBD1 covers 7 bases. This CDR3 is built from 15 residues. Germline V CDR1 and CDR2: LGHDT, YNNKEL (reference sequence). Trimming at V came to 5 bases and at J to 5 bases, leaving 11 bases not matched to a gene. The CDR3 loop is CASSSIGQVWYGYTF. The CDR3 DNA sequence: TGTGCCAGCAGCTCAATTGGACAGGTTTGGTATGGCTACACCTTC.

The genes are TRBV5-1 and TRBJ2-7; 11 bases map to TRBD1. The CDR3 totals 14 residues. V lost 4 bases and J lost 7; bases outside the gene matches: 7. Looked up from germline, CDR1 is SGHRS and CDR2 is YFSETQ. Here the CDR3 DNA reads TGCGCCAGCAGCGGAGGGACAGGGGGTCAAGAGCAGTACTTC. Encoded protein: CASSGGTGGQEQYF. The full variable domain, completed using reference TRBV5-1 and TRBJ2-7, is KAGVTQTPRYLIKTRGQQVTLSCSPISGHRSVSWYQQTPGQGLQFLFEYFSETQRNKGNFPGRFSGRQFSNSRSEMNVSTLELGDSALYLCASSGGTGGQEQYFGPGTRLTVT.

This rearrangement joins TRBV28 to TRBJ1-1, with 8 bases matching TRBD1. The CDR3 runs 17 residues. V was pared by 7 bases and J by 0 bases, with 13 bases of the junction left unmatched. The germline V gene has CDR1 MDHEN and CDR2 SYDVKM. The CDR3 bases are TGTGCCAGCACCCCAAGTGGACAGGGACCTATGAACACTGAAGCTTTCTTT. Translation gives CASTPSGQGPMNTEAFF.

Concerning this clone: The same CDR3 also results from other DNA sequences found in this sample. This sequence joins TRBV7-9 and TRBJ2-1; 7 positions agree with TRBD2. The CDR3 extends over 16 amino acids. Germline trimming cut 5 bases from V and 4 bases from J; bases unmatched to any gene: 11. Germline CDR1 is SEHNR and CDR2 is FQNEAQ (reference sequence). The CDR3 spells CASSLARSSGYNEQFF. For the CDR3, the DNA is TGTGCCAGCAGCCTCGCCCGTTCTAGCGGTTACAATGAGCAGTTCTTC.

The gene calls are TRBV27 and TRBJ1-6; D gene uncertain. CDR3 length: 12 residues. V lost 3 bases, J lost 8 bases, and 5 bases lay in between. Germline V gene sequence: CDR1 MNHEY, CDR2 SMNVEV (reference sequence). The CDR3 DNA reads TGTGCCAGCAGTTTTCGTTATTCACCCCTCCACTTT. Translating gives CASSFRYSPLHF.

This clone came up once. The CDR3 nucleotides are TGTGCCAGCAGCCGCTTAACAGGCCACTTCCAGGGTGGAACCTTTATCGCTTTCTTT. It codes for CASSRLTGHFQGGTFIAFF. The chain couples TRBV11-2 to TRBJ1-1; TRBD1 might be the D (5 bases). Germline assignment: CDR1 SGHAT and CDR2 FQNNGV. CDR3 length equals 19 residues. V gave up 5 bases and J gave up 11 bases, with 36 bases separating them.

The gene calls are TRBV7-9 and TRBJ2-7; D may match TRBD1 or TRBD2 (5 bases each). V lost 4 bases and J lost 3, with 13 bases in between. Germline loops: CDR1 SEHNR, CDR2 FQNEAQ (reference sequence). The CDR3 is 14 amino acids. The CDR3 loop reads CASSSAAGNYEQYF. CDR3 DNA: TGTGCCAGCAGCTCAGCGGCAGGGAACTACGAGCAGTACTTC.

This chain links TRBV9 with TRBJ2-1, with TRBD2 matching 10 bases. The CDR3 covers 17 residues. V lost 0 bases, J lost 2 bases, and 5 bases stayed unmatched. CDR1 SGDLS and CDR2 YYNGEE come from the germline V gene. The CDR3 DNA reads TGTGCCAGCAGCGTAGGGGGACTAGCGCCCCCCTACAATGAGCAGTTCTTC. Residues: CASSVGGLAPPYNEQFF. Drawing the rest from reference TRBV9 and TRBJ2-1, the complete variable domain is DSGVTQTPKHLITATGQRVTLRCSPRSGDLSVYWYQQSLDQGLQFLIQYYNGEERAKGNILERFSAQQFPDLHSELNLSSLELGDSALYFCASSVGGLAPPYNEQFFGPGTRLTVL.

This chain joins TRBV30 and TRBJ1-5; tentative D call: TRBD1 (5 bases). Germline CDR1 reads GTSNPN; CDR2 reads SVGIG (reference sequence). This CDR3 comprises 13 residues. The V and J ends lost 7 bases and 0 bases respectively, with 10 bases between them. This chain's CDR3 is CALTDYSNQPQHF. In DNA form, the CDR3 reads TGTGCCTTGACAGATTATAGCAATCAGCCCCAGCATTTT.

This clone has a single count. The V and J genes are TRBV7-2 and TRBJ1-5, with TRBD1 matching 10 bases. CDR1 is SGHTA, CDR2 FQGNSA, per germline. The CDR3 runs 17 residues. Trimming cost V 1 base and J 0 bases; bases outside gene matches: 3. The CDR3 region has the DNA TGTGCCAGCAGCTTAGTCGGGACAGGGGATAGCAATCAGCCCCAGCATTTT. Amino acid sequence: CASSLVGTGDSNQPQHF. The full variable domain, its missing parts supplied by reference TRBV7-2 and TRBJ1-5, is GAGVSQSPSNKVTEKGKDVELRCDPISGHTALYWYRQSLGQGLEFLIYFQGNSAPDKSGLPSDRFSAERTGGSVSTLTIQRTQQEDSAVYLCASSLVGTGDSNQPQHFGDGTRLSIL.

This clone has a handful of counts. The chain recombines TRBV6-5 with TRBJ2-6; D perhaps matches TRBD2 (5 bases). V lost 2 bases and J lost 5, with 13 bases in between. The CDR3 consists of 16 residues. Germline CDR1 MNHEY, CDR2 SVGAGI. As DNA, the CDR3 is TGTGCCAGCAGTTACGTTCCGGGGTATAGGGCCAACGTCCTGACTTTC. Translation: CASSYVPGYRANVLTF.

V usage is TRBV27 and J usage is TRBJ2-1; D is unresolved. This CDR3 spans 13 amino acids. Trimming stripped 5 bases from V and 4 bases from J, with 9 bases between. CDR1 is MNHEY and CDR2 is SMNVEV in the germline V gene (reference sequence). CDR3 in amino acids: CASSRLLYNEQFF. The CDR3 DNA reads TGTGCCAGCAGTAGACTCCTGTACAATGAGCAGTTCTTC.

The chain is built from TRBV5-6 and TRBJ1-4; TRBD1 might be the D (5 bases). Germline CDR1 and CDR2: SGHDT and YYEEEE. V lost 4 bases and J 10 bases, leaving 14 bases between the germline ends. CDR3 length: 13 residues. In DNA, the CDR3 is TGTGCCAGCAGCCCGGCCCAGGGTGGAAAACTGTTTTTT. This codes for CASSPAQGGKLFF.

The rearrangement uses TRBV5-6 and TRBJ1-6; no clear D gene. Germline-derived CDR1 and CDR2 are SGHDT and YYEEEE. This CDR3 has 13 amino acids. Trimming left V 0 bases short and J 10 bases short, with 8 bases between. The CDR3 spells CASSLVPGSPLHF. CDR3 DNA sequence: TGTGCCAGCAGCTTGGTACCGGGGTCACCCCTCCACTTT. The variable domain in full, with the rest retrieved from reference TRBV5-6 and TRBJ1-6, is DAGVTQSPTHLIKTRGQQVTLRCSPKSGHDTVSWYQQALGQGPQFIFQYYEEEERQRGNFPDRFSGHQFPNYSSELNVNALLLGDSALYLCASSLVPGSPLHFGNGTRLTVT.

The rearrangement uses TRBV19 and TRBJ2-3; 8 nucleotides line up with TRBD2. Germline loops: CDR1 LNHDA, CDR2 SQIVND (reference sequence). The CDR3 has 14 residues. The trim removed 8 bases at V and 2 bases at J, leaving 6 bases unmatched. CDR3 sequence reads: CASSQRGYTDTQYF. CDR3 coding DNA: TGTGCCAGTTCCCAGCGGGGGTACACAGATACGCAGTATTTT.

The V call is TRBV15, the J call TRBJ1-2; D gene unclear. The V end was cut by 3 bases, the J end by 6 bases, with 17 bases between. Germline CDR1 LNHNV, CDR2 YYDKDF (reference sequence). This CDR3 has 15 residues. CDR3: CATSSLRARLDGYTF. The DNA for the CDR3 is TGTGCCACCAGCAGCTTGCGGGCCCGGCTAGATGGCTACACCTTC.

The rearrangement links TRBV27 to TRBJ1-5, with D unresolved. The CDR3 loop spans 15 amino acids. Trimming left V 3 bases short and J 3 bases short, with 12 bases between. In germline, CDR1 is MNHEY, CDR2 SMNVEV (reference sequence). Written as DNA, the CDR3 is TGTGCCAGCAGTTTGGCGTGGGCGCCCAATCAGCCCCAGCATTTT. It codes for CASSLAWAPNQPQHF.

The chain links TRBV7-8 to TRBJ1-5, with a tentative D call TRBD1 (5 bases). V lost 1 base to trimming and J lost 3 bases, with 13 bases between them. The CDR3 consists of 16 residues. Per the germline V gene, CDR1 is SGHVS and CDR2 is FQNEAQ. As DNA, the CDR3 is TGTGCCAGCAGCTTAGTTGGAGGGGCCATCAATCAGCCCCAGCATTTT. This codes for CASSLVGGAINQPQHF.

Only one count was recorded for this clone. CDR3 nucleotide sequence: TGTGCCAGCAGTGGGACTGCAACTAATGAAAAACTGTTTTTT. Its translation: CASSGTATNEKLFF. This chain connects TRBV9 to TRBJ1-4; D is possibly TRBD1 (5 bases). Trimming removed 5 bases from V and 0 bases from J, with 8 bases in between. Looked up from germline, CDR1 is SGDLS and CDR2 is YYNGEE. The CDR3 is 14 amino acids.

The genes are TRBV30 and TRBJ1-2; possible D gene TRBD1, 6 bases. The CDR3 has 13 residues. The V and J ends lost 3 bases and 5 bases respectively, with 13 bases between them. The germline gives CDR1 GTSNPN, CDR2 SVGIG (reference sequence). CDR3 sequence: CAWRSDSYYGYTF. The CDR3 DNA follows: TGTGCCTGGAGATCGGACAGCTATTATGGCTACACCTTC.

CDR3 DNA sequence: TGTGCCAGCAGTTTATCGTACAGGAATCAGCCCCAGCATTTT. It is translated as CASSLSYRNQPQHF. The rearrangement uses TRBV27 and TRBJ1-5; possibly TRBD1 for D (5 bases). V was pared by 0 bases and J by 4 bases, with 7 bases between. CDR3 size: 14 residues. Germline-derived CDR1 and CDR2 are MNHEY and SMNVEV (reference sequence).

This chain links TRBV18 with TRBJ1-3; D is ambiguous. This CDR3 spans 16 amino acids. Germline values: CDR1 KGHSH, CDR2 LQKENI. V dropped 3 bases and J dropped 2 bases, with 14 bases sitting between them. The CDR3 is CASSPSEGKTGNTIYF. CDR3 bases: TGTGCCAGCTCACCGTCAGAGGGAAAAACTGGAAACACCATATATTTT.

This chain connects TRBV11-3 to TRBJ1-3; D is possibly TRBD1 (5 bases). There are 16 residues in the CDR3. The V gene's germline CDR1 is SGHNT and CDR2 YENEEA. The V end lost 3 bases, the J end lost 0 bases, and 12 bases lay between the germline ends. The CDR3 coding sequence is TGTGCCAGCAGCTTCGGGGGTGCAATCTCTGGAAACACCATATATTTT. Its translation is CASSFGGAISGNTIYF.

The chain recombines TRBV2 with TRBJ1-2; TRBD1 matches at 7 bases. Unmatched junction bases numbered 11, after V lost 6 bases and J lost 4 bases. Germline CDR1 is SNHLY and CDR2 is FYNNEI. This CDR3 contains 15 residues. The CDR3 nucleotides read TGTGCCAGCAGCAAGGAGGGGGCGCCCGGCTATGGCTACACCTTC. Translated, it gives CASSKEGAPGYGYTF.

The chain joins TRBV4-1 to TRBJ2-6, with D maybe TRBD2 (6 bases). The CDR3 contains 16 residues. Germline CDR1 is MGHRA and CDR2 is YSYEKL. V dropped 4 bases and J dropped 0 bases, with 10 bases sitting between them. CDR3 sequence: CASSLLGSSGANVLTF. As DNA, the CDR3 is TGCGCCAGCAGCCTCCTCGGGAGCTCTGGGGCCAACGTCCTGACTTTC.

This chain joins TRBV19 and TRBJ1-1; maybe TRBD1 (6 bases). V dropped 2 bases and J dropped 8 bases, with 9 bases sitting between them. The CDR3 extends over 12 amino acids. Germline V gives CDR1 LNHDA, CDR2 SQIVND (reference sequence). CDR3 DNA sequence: TGTGCCAGTAGTATAAGGGGGGGAGAAGCTTTCTTT. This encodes CASSIRGGEAFF.

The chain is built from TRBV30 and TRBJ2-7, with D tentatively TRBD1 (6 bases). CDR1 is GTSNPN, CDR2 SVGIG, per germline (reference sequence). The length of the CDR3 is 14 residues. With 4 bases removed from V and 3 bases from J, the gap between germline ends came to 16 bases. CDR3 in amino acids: CAWNIQGPYYEQYF. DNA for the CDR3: TGTGCCTGGAATATACAGGGACCTTACTACGAGCAGTACTTC.